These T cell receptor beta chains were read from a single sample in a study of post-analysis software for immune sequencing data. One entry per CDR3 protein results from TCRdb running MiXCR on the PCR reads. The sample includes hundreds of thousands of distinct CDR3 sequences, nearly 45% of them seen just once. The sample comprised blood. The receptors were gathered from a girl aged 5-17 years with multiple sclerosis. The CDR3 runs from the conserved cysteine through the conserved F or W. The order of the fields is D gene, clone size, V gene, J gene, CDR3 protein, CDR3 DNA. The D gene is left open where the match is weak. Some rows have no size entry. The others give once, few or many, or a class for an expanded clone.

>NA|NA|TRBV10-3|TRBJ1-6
CAISEADPGLNSPLHF
TGTGCCATCAGTGAGGCTGACCCGGGCCTTAATTCACCCCTCCACTTT
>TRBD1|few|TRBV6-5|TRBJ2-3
CASSYSIPGQGVDTQYF
TGTGCCAGCAGTTACTCGATCCCGGGACAGGGGGTAGATACGCAGTATTTT
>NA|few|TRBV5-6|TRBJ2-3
CASELQGSWTQYF
TGTGCCAGCGAACTGCAGGGGAGTTGGACGCAGTATTTT
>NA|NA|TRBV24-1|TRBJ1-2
CATSTGPSNAGYTF
TGTGCCACCAGCACCGGGCCTTCGAACGCAGGCTACACCTTC
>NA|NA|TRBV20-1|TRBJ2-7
CSVADIERGADYEQYF
TGCAGTGTCGCCGACATAGAACGAGGGGCTGACTACGAGCAGTACTTC
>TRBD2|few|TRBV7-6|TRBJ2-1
CATGTSGRSEQFF
TGTGCCACCGGGACTAGCGGGAGGTCTGAGCAGTTCTTC
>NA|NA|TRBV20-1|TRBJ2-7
CSGSATNYEQYF
TGCAGCGGTTCGGCGACCAACTACGAGCAGTACTTC
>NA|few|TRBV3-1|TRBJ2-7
CASSQDTYEQYF
TGTGCCAGCAGCCAAGATACCTACGAGCAGTACTTC
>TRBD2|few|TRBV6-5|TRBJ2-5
CASSYPGLAGVVGETQYF
TGTGCCAGCAGTTACCCGGGACTAGCGGGAGTAGTAGGGGAGACCCAGTACTTC
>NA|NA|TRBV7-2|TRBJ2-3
CASSFGARTDTQYF
TGTGCCAGCAGCTTCGGGGCCCGCACAGATACGCAGTATTTT
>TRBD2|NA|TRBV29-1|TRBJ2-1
CSVVVAGGPSNEQFF
TGCAGCGTTGTCGTAGCGGGTGGGCCTAGCAATGAGCAGTTCTTC
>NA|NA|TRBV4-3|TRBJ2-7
CASSQDSDASSYEQYF
TGCGCCAGCAGCCAAGATTCGGATGCCTCTTCGTACGAGCAGTACTTC
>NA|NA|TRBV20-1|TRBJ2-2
CSARDVQKDTGELFF
TGCAGTGCTAGAGATGTACAGAAGGACACCGGGGAGCTGTTTTTT
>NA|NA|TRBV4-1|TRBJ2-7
CASSQESVYRNDELYF
TGCGCCAGCAGCCAAGAATCCGTTTATAGGAACGACGAGCTGTACTTC
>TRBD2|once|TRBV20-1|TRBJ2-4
CSAARPGLAGVWAKNIQYF
TGCAGTGCTGCGAGACCGGGACTAGCGGGAGTTTGGGCCAAAAACATTCAGTACTTC
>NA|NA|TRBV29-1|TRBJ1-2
CSGYVGPYGYTF
TGCAGCGGTTACGTAGGGCCTTATGGCTACACCTTC